These 25 T cell receptor beta chains were sequenced from one sample in a study of shared clonotypes between healthy human individuals. Positively selected for CCR7, the CD45RO-negative cells used as naive CD8 cells excluded terminally differentiated effector memory CD45RA+ cells. Sequenced by immunoSEQ multiplex PCR; TCRdb stores in-frame clones only, minus some. Of some 2,100,000 clones in the sample, about 93% are singletons; the top ten hold about 1.5%. The sequenced sample consisted of naive CD8+ T cells from PBMCs. These TCRs come from a man between 18 and 29 years old in good health. Some clones in this sample may be carry-over from other donors' samples.

V gene TRBV7-3 combines with J gene TRBJ2-2; 12 bases fit TRBD2. The CDR3 spans 16 residues. V was clipped by 4 bases and J by 5 bases; unmatched bases: 5. Germline-derived CDR1 and CDR2 are SGHTA and FQGTGA. This chain's CDR3 is CASSSGLAGYTGELFF. The CDR3, as DNA: TGTGCCAGCAGCTCCGGACTAGCGGGATATACCGGGGAGCTGTTTTTT.

This chain uses TRBV6-4 with TRBJ2-3; 13 bases match TRBD2. The V segment lost 6 bases and the J segment 4 bases; nucleotides outside the gene matches: 10. The CDR3 has 17 residues. CDR1 and CDR2 from the germline V gene are MRHNA and SNTAGT. CDR3 sequence (DNA): TGTGCCAGCAGCCCCCCGGGACTAGCGGGGAGGCCAGATACGCAGTATTTT. It translates to CASSPPGLAGRPDTQYF.

The V and J genes are TRBV11-2 and TRBJ1-5, with a possible D match to TRBD1 (6 bases). Trimming removed 1 base at V and 7 bases at J, with 14 bases between. The CDR3 length is 15 residues. Per germline, CDR1 SGHAT and CDR2 FQNNGV. CDR3 amino acids: CASSLAHRVQQPQHF. CDR3 sequence (DNA): TGTGCCAGCAGCTTAGCCCACAGGGTCCAACAGCCCCAGCATTTT. The full variable domain, with the rest looked up from reference TRBV11-2 and TRBJ1-5, is EAGVAQSPRYKIIEKRQSVAFWCNPISGHATLYWYQQILGQGPKLLIQFQNNGVVDDSQLPKDRFSAERLKGVDSTLKIQPAKLEDSAVYLCASSLAHRVQQPQHFGDGTRLSIL.

The chain employs TRBV9 and TRBJ1-3, with a possible D match to TRBD1 (5 bases). V lost 4 bases, J lost 0 bases, and 14 bases lay in between. Germline CDR1 reads SGDLS; CDR2 reads YYNGEE. This CDR3 spans 16 amino acids. CDR3 sequence reads: CASSLQGSASGNTIYF. CDR3 coding DNA: TGTGCCAGCAGCCTCCAGGGAAGCGCCTCTGGAAACACCATATATTTT. Full variable domain (outside the CDR3, taken from reference TRBV9 and TRBJ1-3): DSGVTQTPKHLITATGQRVTLRCSPRSGDLSVYWYQQSLDQGLQFLIQYYNGEERAKGNILERFSAQQFPDLHSELNLSSLELGDSALYFCASSLQGSASGNTIYFGEGSWLTVV.

The J gene is TRBJ2-7, the V gene TRBV7-9; D not resolved. The germline V and J ends were trimmed by 5 bases and 4 bases, with 12 bases remaining between them. The germline CDR1 and CDR2 sequences are SEHNR and FQNEAQ (reference sequence). The CDR3 consists of 13 residues. CDR3 nucleotide sequence: TGTGCCAGCAGCCCACCTCCGAGATACGAGCAGTACTTC. It specifies CASSPPPRYEQYF.

The chain employs TRBV5-8 and TRBJ2-1; 14 positions match TRBD2. The CDR3 runs 20 residues. The germline V gene has CDR1 SGHTS and CDR2 YDEGEE. J was trimmed by 4 bases and V by 5 bases; bases with no gene match: 17. The chain's CDR3 is CASRHVQGTGTSGSYNEQFF. In DNA form, the CDR3 reads TGTGCCAGCAGACACGTACAGGGGACAGGGACTAGCGGGAGTTACAATGAGCAGTTCTTC.

CDR3 bases: TGCAGTGGAGGACAGTACGAGCAGTACTTC. The encoded protein is CSGGQYEQYF. The chain joins TRBV20-1 to TRBJ2-7; tentative D call: TRBD1 (6 bases). Germline V gives CDR1 DFQATT, CDR2 SNEGSKA (reference sequence). Trimming took 7 bases from V and 4 from J, leaving 8 bases between them. The length of the CDR3 is 10 residues.

This clone appeared a few times. The chain couples TRBV20-1 to TRBJ1-1; 7 bases line up with TRBD1. Germline loops: CDR1 DFQATT, CDR2 SNEGSKA (reference sequence). This CDR3 is built from 11 residues. Trimming took 3 bases from V and 10 from J; bases not matched to a gene: 5. For the CDR3, the DNA is TGCAGTGCTAGGGACAGGATAGTAGCTTTCTTT. Its protein is CSARDRIVAFF.

The gene calls are TRBV5-6 and TRBJ1-5, with no clear D. The CDR3 has 14 amino acids. Germline CDR1 SGHDT, CDR2 YYEEEE. Trimming cost V 1 base and J 3 bases, with 8 bases left between them. The CDR3 region is CASSLMGHNQPQHF. DNA of the CDR3: TGTGCCAGCAGCTTGATGGGTCACAATCAGCCCCAGCATTTT.

The V gene is TRBV6-4, the J gene TRBJ2-1; 15 nucleotides agree with TRBD2. CDR3 length equals 15 residues. Per the germline V gene, CDR1 is MRHNA and CDR2 is SNTAGT. V dropped 5 bases and J dropped 7; count of bases not matched to a gene: 3. This CDR3 reads CASSWGTSGRNEQFF. The CDR3 DNA reads TGTGCCAGCAGTTGGGGGACTAGCGGGAGGAATGAGCAGTTCTTC.

This rearrangement joins TRBV7-9 to TRBJ2-1; no definite D call. The ends were cut back, 1 base at V and 6 bases at J, with 13 bases in the middle. The CDR3 spans 15 residues. Germline CDR1 reads SEHNR; CDR2 reads FQNEAQ (reference sequence). CDR3 amino acids: CASSLVPQGRNEQFF. The DNA for the CDR3 is TGTGCCAGCAGCTTAGTTCCCCAAGGGCGCAATGAGCAGTTCTTC.

The chain employs TRBV10-2 and TRBJ1-4, with D perhaps TRBD1 (5 bases). Germline CDR1 reads WSHSY; CDR2 reads SAAADI. The CDR3 runs 13 residues. V lost 5 bases to trimming and J lost 4 bases, with 8 bases between them. The CDR3 coding sequence is TGCGCCAGCAGTTCGGGGGTTAATGAAAAACTGTTTTTT. Its translation: CASSSGVNEKLFF.

This chain uses TRBV19 with TRBJ2-1; D is perhaps TRBD2 (5 bases). The V end was cut by 1 base, the J end by 5 bases, with 12 bases between. Germline loops: CDR1 LNHDA, CDR2 SQIVND (reference sequence). CDR3 length: 15 residues. As DNA, the CDR3 is TGTGCCAGTAGTATAGGTAGCGCCCACCACAATGAGCAGTTCTTC. This codes for CASSIGSAHHNEQFF.

This sequence joins TRBV6-1 and TRBJ2-3, with 7 bases identical to TRBD1. CDR1 and CDR2 (germline): MNHNS, SASEGT. V trimming: 7 bases; J trimming: 4 bases; junction bases outside the gene matches: 11. This CDR3 region has 15 residues. The CDR3 coding sequence is TGTGCCAGCACCCAGGACAGGAAATCACCAGATACGCAGTATTTT. It is translated as CASTQDRKSPDTQYF.

Regarding this clone: At the DNA level, this CDR3 is encoded by other sequences in the same sample as well. This chain connects TRBV29-1 to TRBJ2-7, with 7 bases aligning to TRBD2. This CDR3 spans 12 amino acids. J gave up 4 bases and V 1 base, and 1 base lay outside the gene matches. Germline V CDR1 and CDR2: SQVTM, ANQGSEA. In DNA form, the CDR3 reads TGCAGCGTTGAAGGGGAGGGTTACGAGCAGTACTTC. Its protein is CSVEGEGYEQYF.

This clone was observed a single time. This chain connects TRBV6-1 to TRBJ2-7, with D perhaps matching TRBD1 (5 bases). This CDR3 spans 16 amino acids. Deletions cut 0 bases from V and 0 bases from J, with 12 bases between. Germline V lookup: CDR1 MNHNS, CDR2 SASEGT. In DNA, the CDR3 is TGTGCCAGCAGTGAAGCTCTAGGCAGGGACTCCTACGAGCAGTACTTC. Its translation: CASSEALGRDSYEQYF.

The chain carries TRBV30 and TRBJ2-3; TRBD1 matches at 7 bases. This CDR3 contains 13 residues. The ends lost 3 bases at V and 4 bases at J; junction bases unmatched: 4. CDR1 and CDR2 from the germline V gene are GTSNPN and SVGIG (reference sequence). The CDR3 sequence: CAWRETGSDTQYF. The CDR3 DNA sequence: TGTGCCTGGAGGGAGACAGGGTCAGATACGCAGTATTTT.

V and J are TRBV4-3 and TRBJ2-5; D may be TRBD2 (5 bases). Germline loops: CDR1 LGHNA, CDR2 YSLEER. The CDR3 is 16 residues long. With 0 bases removed from V and 5 bases from J, the gap between germline ends came to 16 bases. CDR3 loop: CASSQDPPGGGETQYF. CDR3 nucleotides: TGCGCCAGCAGCCAAGACCCCCCGGGCGGCGGGGAGACCCAGTACTTC.

The chain has TRBV13 and TRBJ2-1, with 9 bases that match TRBD2. CDR3 size: 17 residues. Germline V gene lookup returns CDR1 PRHDT and CDR2 FYEKMQ (reference sequence). J lost 0 bases, V lost 5 bases, and 8 bases had no gene match. CDR3 sequence: CASSHIISGSSYNEQFF. CDR3 bases: TGTGCCAGCAGCCACATAATTAGCGGGAGCTCCTACAATGAGCAGTTCTTC.

Remarks on this clone: This same CDR3 is encoded by further DNA sequences in the sample. The chain couples TRBV27 to TRBJ2-7; D is uncertain. Germline CDR1 MNHEY, CDR2 SMNVEV (reference sequence). Deletions cut 6 bases from V and 5 bases from J, with 14 bases between. This CDR3 region has 13 residues. The chain's CDR3 is CASSLRGSHEQYF. DNA of the CDR3: TGTGCCAGCAGCCTACGTGGGTCCCACGAGCAGTACTTC.

The chain carries TRBV27 and TRBJ1-5, with 9 nucleotides matching TRBD1. CDR1 and CDR2 (germline): MNHEY, SMNVEV (reference sequence). The CDR3 runs to 14 residues. The ends lost 5 bases at V and 5 bases at J; junction bases unmatched: 4. The CDR3 spells CASSPTGGHQPQHF. CDR3 sequence (DNA): TGTGCCAGCAGTCCCACAGGGGGCCATCAGCCCCAGCATTTT.

The chain couples TRBV7-8 to TRBJ2-3, with 10 positions matching TRBD2. The CDR3 extends over 16 amino acids. Germline V lookup: CDR1 SGHVS, CDR2 FQNEAQ. V was pared by 4 bases and J by 4 bases, with 8 bases of the junction left unmatched. CDR3 sequence: CASSSVTSGSPDTQYF. CDR3 sequence (DNA): TGTGCCAGCAGCTCGGTGACTAGCGGGTCTCCAGATACGCAGTATTTT. Drawing the rest from reference TRBV7-8 and TRBJ2-3, the complete variable domain is GAGVSQSPRYKVAKRGQDVALRCDPISGHVSLFWYQQALGQGPEFLTYFQNEAQLDKSGLPSDRFFAERPEGSVSTLKIQRTQQEDSAVYLCASSSVTSGSPDTQYFGPGTRLTVL.

The V and J genes are TRBV19 and TRBJ1-2; the D is unclear. The V end lost 0 bases, the J end lost 6 bases, and 14 bases lay between the germline ends. Germline CDR1 reads LNHDA; CDR2 reads SQIVND (reference sequence). CDR3 length: 15 amino acids. In nucleotides, the CDR3 is TGTGCCAGTAGTATAGATCCGGGCCTCCTTAATGGCTACACCTTC. It translates to CASSIDPGLLNGYTF.

This rearrangement joins TRBV5-1 to TRBJ1-1; D remains ambiguous. Trimming removed 5 bases at V and 1 base at J, with 9 bases between. The CDR3 covers 13 residues. Germline V CDR1 and CDR2: SGHRS, YFSETQ. The CDR3 loop reads CASRGFQNTEAFF. For the CDR3, the DNA is TGCGCCAGCAGAGGTTTTCAGAACACTGAAGCTTTCTTT.

J is TRBJ1-1 and V is TRBV28; D uncertain. The CDR3 is 13 residues long. V was trimmed by 3 bases and J by 4 bases, leaving 9 bases between them. CDR1 is MDHEN and CDR2 is SYDVKM in the germline V gene. The CDR3 protein is CASSLSRLTEAFF. The DNA for the CDR3 is TGTGCCAGCAGTTTGTCCAGGCTCACTGAAGCTTTCTTT. Supplemented by reference TRBV28 and TRBJ1-1, the full variable domain reads DVKVTQSSRYLVKRTGEKVFLECVQDMDHENMFWYRQDPGLGLRLIYFSYDVKMKEKGDIPEGYSVSREKKERFSLILESASTNQTSMYLCASSLSRLTEAFFGQGTRLTVV.